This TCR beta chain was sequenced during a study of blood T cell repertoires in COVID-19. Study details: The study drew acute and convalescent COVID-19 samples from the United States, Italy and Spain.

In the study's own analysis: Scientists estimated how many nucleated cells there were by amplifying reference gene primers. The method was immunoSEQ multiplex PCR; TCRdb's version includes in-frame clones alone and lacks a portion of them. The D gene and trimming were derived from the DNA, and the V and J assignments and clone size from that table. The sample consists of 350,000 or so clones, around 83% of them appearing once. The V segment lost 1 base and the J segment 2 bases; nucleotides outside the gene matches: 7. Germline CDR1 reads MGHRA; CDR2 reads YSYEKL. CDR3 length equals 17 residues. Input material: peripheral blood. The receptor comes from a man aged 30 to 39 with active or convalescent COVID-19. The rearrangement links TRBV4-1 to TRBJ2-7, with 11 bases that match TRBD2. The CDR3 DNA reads TGCGCCAGCAGCCAAGTTTCTAGCGGGGGGCCAGCCTACGAGCAGTACTTC. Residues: CASSQVSSGGPAYEQYF.